A single sample is the source of the 24 T cell receptor beta chains below, sequenced in a study of blood T cell repertoires in COVID-19 (dated by TCRdb to 2018 to 2020). Libraries were built with the immunoSEQ multiplex PCR assay. The clones in this table, taken by TCRdb from immuneACCESS, are in-frame only. Not every clone is retained; where verified, under half of the shortfall comes from an unresolved V gene, and the cause of the rest is unknown. This sample comprises 130,000 or so clones, 70% to 90% of them detected only once. The ten largest clones represent about 1.5% of the sample. The specimen sequenced was peripheral blood. The origin of the receptors is a woman in her fifties or sixties with acute or convalescent COVID-19.

The chain employs TRBV6-5 and TRBJ1-5; 7 bases map to TRBD1. Germline V gene sequence: CDR1 MNHEY, CDR2 SVGAGI. CDR3 length: 13 residues. The J segment lost 6 bases and the V segment lost 7 bases, leaving 6 bases of the junction unmatched. The CDR3, as DNA: TGTGCCAGCACAGAAGGGGGCGGTCAGCCCCAGCATTTT. This codes for CASTEGGGQPQHF.

This rearrangement joins TRBV4-1 to TRBJ2-7, with TRBD1 matching over 8 bases. The CDR3 sequence is 15 residues long. CDR1 is MGHRA, CDR2 YSYEKL, per germline. Trimming removed 4 bases from V and 4 bases from J; junction bases left unmatched: 9. DNA for the CDR3: TGCGCCAGCAGCCTAACTCCGGGACAGGTTTACGAGCAGTACTTC. It yields the protein CASSLTPGQVYEQYF.

CDR3 protein: CASSQGATNYNEQFF. CDR3 in DNA: TGTGCCAGCAGCCAAGGAGCGACCAACTACAATGAGCAGTTCTTC. This chain joins TRBV3-1 (or the pseudogene TRBV3-2) and TRBJ2-1; D unclear. Germline V CDR1 and CDR2: LGHDT, YNNKEL (reference sequence). Trimming cost V 1 base and J 3 bases, with 10 bases left between them. This CDR3 region has 15 residues.

The rearrangement links TRBV7-6 to TRBJ1-3; D not resolved. Trimming left V 1 base short and J 3 bases short, with 4 bases between. Germline V gene data show CDR1 as SGHVS and CDR2 as FNYEAQ. CDR3 length: 13 residues. CDR3 sequence (DNA): TGTGCCAGCAGCTTAGTCGTTGGAAACACCATATATTTT. Translation: CASSLVVGNTIYF.

The chain combines TRBV30 with TRBJ1-1; D gene uncertain. The CDR3 consists of 11 residues. The germline gives CDR1 GTSNPN, CDR2 SVGIG (reference sequence). Trimming removed 0 bases at V and 8 bases at J, with 7 bases between. The CDR3 is CAWSVVREAFF. The CDR3 DNA reads TGTGCCTGGAGTGTAGTGAGGGAAGCTTTCTTT.

The genes are TRBV6-5 and TRBJ1-5; tentatively, D is TRBD1 (6 bases). Germline V gene sequence: CDR1 MNHEY, CDR2 SVGAGI. The CDR3 is 14 amino acids. Between the trimmed V and J ends, which lost 4 bases and 5 bases, there was a span of 12 bases. CDR3 in DNA: TGTGCCAGCAGTTCCACAGGGTATGATCAGCCCCAGCATTTT. It translates to CASSSTGYDQPQHF.

The sample holds one count of this clone. The rearrangement links TRBV27 to TRBJ2-1, with TRBD2 identical over 7 bases. The junction had 10 bases not matched to a gene; V was cut back by 11 bases and J by 6 bases. Looked up from germline, CDR1 is MNHEY and CDR2 is SMNVEV (reference sequence). The CDR3 contains 13 residues. In nucleotides, the CDR3 is TGTGCCTCCCACCAGACGGGGGGCAATGAGCAGTTCTTC. Residues: CASHQTGGNEQFF.

The chain employs TRBV29-1 and TRBJ2-5; 10 bases agree with TRBD2. Trimming took 4 bases from V and 0 from J; bases not matched to a gene: 5. This CDR3 is built from 15 residues. Germline-derived CDR1 and CDR2 are SQVTM and ANQGSEA. CDR3 coding DNA: TGCAGCGTTGCCCCTAGCGGGGGAAACCAAGAGACCCAGTACTTC. It is translated as CSVAPSGGNQETQYF.

V and J are TRBV29-1 and TRBJ1-2, with TRBD1 identical over 9 bases. The CDR3 spans 12 residues. Germline V CDR1 and CDR2: SQVTM, ANQGSEA. The trim removed 4 bases at V and 6 bases at J, leaving 3 bases unmatched. The CDR3 region is CSVAGQGNGYTF. In DNA, the CDR3 is TGCAGCGTTGCGGGACAGGGCAATGGCTACACCTTC.

This rearrangement joins TRBV7-2 to TRBJ2-1; tentative D call: TRBD1 (7 bases). This CDR3 contains 16 residues. CDR1 is SGHTA, CDR2 FQGNSA, per germline. V lost 3 bases, J lost 5 bases, and 17 bases lay in between. The CDR3 nucleotides are TGTGCCAGCAGCTTCGGGGGTAGGGGGCGGGACAATGAGCAGTTCTTC. Translation gives CASSFGGRGRDNEQFF.

This clone was counted once. The rearrangement joins TRBV10-3 to TRBJ2-3; no definite D call. The CDR3 sequence is 14 residues long. V lost 4 bases and J lost 2, with 10 bases in between. The germline CDR1 and CDR2 sequences are ENHRY and SYGVKD. The DNA for the CDR3 is TGTGCCATCAGTGGTCAGGTGACCACAGATACGCAGTATTTT. This sequence encodes CAISGQVTTDTQYF.

The chain carries TRBV14 and TRBJ1-3, with D uncertain. Per the germline V gene, CDR1 is SGHDN and CDR2 is FVKESK. Trimming removed 1 base from V and 4 bases from J, with 5 bases in between. There are 13 residues in the CDR3. The CDR3 nucleotides read TGTGCCAGCAGCCAAGTGGGCGGAAACACCATATATTTT. Translation gives CASSQVGGNTIYF.

Only a few counts were recorded for this clone. The chain uses TRBV7-2 and TRBJ2-5; 8 positions match TRBD2. CDR1 and CDR2 from the germline V gene are SGHTA and FQGNSA. The CDR3 spans 13 residues. V was pared by 4 bases and J by 5 bases, with 3 bases of the junction left unmatched. The CDR3, as DNA: TGTGCCAGCAGCTCGGGACTAGGGGAGACCCAGTACTTC. Its translation: CASSSGLGETQYF.

This clone was seen ten or more times. The chain carries TRBV5-5 and TRBJ2-1, with 9 bases aligning to TRBD1. J was trimmed by 7 bases and V by 0 bases; bases with no gene match: 2. Looked up from germline, CDR1 is SGHKS and CDR2 is YYEKEE (reference sequence). This CDR3 contains 14 residues. In DNA form, the CDR3 reads TGTGCCAGCAGCTTGGGAGGACAGGGGAATGAGCAGTTCTTC. Residues: CASSLGGQGNEQFF.

For the CDR3, the DNA is TGCGCCAGCAGCTTAAGTGGCGGGGGGGCATTTGAGACGCAGTATTTT. It translates to CASSLSGGGAFETQYF. V usage is TRBV4-1 and J usage is TRBJ2-3; 9 bases match TRBD2. Germline V gene sequence: CDR1 MGHRA, CDR2 YSYEKL. The junction had 15 bases not matched to a gene; V was cut back by 5 bases and J by 9 bases. There are 16 residues in the CDR3.

The gene calls are TRBV16 and TRBJ1-1; 7 bases map to TRBD1. This CDR3 has 16 amino acids. Per germline, CDR1 KGHSY and CDR2 FQNENV. V lost 4 bases, J lost 0 bases, and 8 bases stayed unmatched. The CDR3 coding sequence is TGTGCCAGCAGCCCGGCTTTGGGACAGATGAACACTGAAGCTTTCTTT. Translated, it gives CASSPALGQMNTEAFF.

V gene TRBV7-9 combines with J gene TRBJ1-1; weak D call: TRBD1 (6 bases). Trimming removed 5 bases from V and 5 bases from J, with 18 bases in between. From germline, CDR1 is SEHNR and CDR2 FQNEAQ (reference sequence). The CDR3 covers 15 residues. This CDR3 reads CASSPGGAGRTEAFF. The CDR3 nucleotides are TGTGCCAGCAGCCCGGGGGGGGCAGGAAGAACTGAAGCTTTCTTT.

V and J are TRBV4-1 and TRBJ2-7, with D possibly being TRBD2 (7 bases). With 2 bases removed from V and 3 bases from J, the gap between germline ends came to 14 bases. The CDR3 spans 15 residues. Per the germline V gene, CDR1 is MGHRA and CDR2 is YSYEKL. CDR3 protein: CASSQSPGGFYEQYF. As DNA, the CDR3 is TGCGCCAGCAGCCAATCCCCGGGGGGCTTCTACGAGCAGTACTTC.

This clone has a handful of counts. The chain has TRBV7-6 and TRBJ1-5; D gene ambiguous. The ends were cut back, 1 base at V and 5 bases at J, with 18 bases in the middle. Germline assignment: CDR1 SGHVS and CDR2 FNYEAQ. The CDR3 is 17 amino acids. The CDR3 protein is CASSLGPRGLFDQPQHF. The CDR3 DNA reads TGTGCCAGCAGCTTAGGGCCCCGGGGATTGTTCGATCAGCCCCAGCATTTT. The full variable domain, its missing parts supplied by reference TRBV7-6 and TRBJ1-5, is GAGVSQSPRYKVTKRGQDVALRCDPISGHVSLYWYRQALGQGPEFLTYFNYEAQQDKSGLPNDRFSAERPEGSISTLTIQRTEQRDSAMYRCASSLGPRGLFDQPQHFGDGTRLSIL.

This sequence joins TRBV30 and TRBJ1-1, with 9 bases lining up with TRBD1. After removal of 1 base from V and 5 bases from J, the junction contained 2 bases not matched to a gene. From germline, CDR1 is GTSNPN and CDR2 SVGIG (reference sequence). The CDR3 totals 13 residues. DNA for the CDR3: TGTGCCTGGAGTGAACAGGGGGCAACTGAAGCTTTCTTT. Its translation is CAWSEQGATEAFF.

The sample holds one count of this clone. The rearrangement joins TRBV24-1 to TRBJ2-1; 7 nucleotides align to TRBD2. There are 13 residues in the CDR3. The germline CDR1 and CDR2 sequences are KGHDR and SFDVKD. V dropped 4 bases and J dropped 7; count of bases not matched to a gene: 3. Here the CDR3 reads CATSDFSGNEQFF. The CDR3 nucleotides are TGTGCCACCAGTGACTTTAGCGGGAATGAGCAGTTCTTC.

V usage is TRBV11-2 and J usage is TRBJ2-7; possible D gene TRBD2, 7 bases. In germline, CDR1 is SGHAT, CDR2 FQNNGV. V was shortened by 4 bases and J by 2 bases, with 12 bases between the two germline ends. The length of the CDR3 is 14 residues. CDR3 loop: CASSYLGGPYEQYF. For the CDR3, the DNA is TGTGCCAGCAGCTATCTCGGGGGGCCCTACGAGCAGTACTTC.

J is TRBJ2-2 and V is TRBV4-1; no clear D gene. The CDR3 sequence is 14 residues long. Trimming stripped 0 bases from V and 6 bases from J, with 8 bases between. The germline CDR1 and CDR2 sequences are MGHRA and YSYEKL. The DNA for the CDR3 is TGCGCCAGCAGCCAAGATCAGGCAGCCGGGGAGCTGTTTTTT. This sequence encodes CASSQDQAAGELFF.

This chain joins TRBV28 and TRBJ1-5, with D unclear. The CDR3 runs 15 residues. Germline loops: CDR1 MDHEN, CDR2 SYDVKM. Trimming took off 1 base at V and 2 bases at J, with 9 bases between the two ends. CDR3 loop: CASSLSHRGNQPQHF. The DNA for the CDR3 is TGTGCCAGCAGTTTATCGCACCGGGGCAATCAGCCCCAGCATTTT.